This T cell receptor (beta chain) derives from a study of T cell responses to AZD1222 COVID-19 vaccine. Overall study findings and caveats: Most donors were white British, females outnumbered males, and clonal diversity was possibly underestimated. With dominance at 160-218 and 743-854, vaccine-associated CD4 TCRs spanned spike.

CDR1 is GTSNPN, CDR2 SVGIG, per germline (reference sequence). V lost 3 bases to trimming and J lost 6 bases; unmatched junction nucleotides: 7. The CDR3 has 13 amino acids. TCRdb's copy holds only in-frame clones and misses some; the assay was immunoSEQ multiplex PCR. The repertoire consists of fewer than 200,000 clones, with roughly 88% occurring once and the leading ten covering approximately 10%. To note about this clone: Its antigen is unidentified.

The TCR was taken from an adult who received the AZD1222 COVID-19 vaccine. V usage is TRBV30 and J usage is TRBJ1-2; the match to TRBD1 covers 7 bases. The sample in question was peripheral blood, obtained 28 days after the second AZD1222 dose. The CDR3: CAWSKTGADGYTF. Here the CDR3 DNA reads TGTGCCTGGAGCAAAACAGGGGCAGATGGCTACACCTTC.